This T cell receptor (beta chain) was observed in a study of T cell responses to AZD1222 COVID-19 vaccine. Study results and caveats: Repertoire collection took place solely once the T cell response had peaked. Donor demographics were predominantly white British with a female majority; clonal diversity may be underestimated. Two AZD1222 administrations were followed by greater Spike-specific TCR breadth and depth.

Assay: immunoSEQ multiplex PCR; the TCRdb copy retains only in-frame clones and omits some. The profile covers over 85,000 clones, with around 84% appearing a single time and about 14% taken by the ten largest. In its sample, this clone was seen once. Its antigen is not known. The analysis combined second doses at about 4 or about 12 weeks. CDR1 is KGHSH, CDR2 LQKENI, per germline. The length of the CDR3 is 17 residues. V was shortened by 3 bases and J by 5 bases, with 22 bases between the two germline ends. This TCR was recovered from an adult who received the AZD1222 COVID-19 vaccine. Sequences were derived from peripheral blood, sampled 28 days after the second AZD1222 dose. The chain links TRBV18 to TRBJ1-1; a weak D match, TRBD1 (6 bases). The CDR3 sequence is CASSPQGLRRLGTEAFF. The CDR3 bases are TGTGCCAGCTCACCCCAGGGGTTGCGACGTCTTGGGACTGAAGCTTTCTTT.